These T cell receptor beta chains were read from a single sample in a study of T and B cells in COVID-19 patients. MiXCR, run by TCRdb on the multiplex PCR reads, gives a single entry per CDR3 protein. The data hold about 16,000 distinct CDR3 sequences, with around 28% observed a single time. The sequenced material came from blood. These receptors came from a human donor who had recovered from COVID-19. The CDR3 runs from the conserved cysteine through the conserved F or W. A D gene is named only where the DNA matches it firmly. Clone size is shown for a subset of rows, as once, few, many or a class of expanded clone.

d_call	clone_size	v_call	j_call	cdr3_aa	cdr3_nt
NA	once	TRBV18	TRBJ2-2	CASARLSLNIGELFF	TGTGCCAGCGCCCGACTGAGCTTGAACATTGGGGAGCTGTTTTTT
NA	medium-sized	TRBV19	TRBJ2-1	CASSSQGQTYNEQFF	TGTGCCAGTAGTTCCCAGGGGCAAACCTACAATGAGCAGTTCTTC
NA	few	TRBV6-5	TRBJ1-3	CASSWGRGSGNTIYF	TGTGCCAGCAGCTGGGGGCGAGGCTCTGGAAACACCATATATTTT
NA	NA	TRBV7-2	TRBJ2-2	CASQGGAWTGELFF	TGTGCCAGCCAGGGGGGGGCGTGGACCGGGGAGCTGTTTTTT
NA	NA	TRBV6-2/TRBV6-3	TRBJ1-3	CASRTSAGGNTIYF	TGTGCCAGCAGGACGTCGGCTGGCGGAAACACCATATATTTT
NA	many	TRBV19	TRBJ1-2	CASSIGLSIYGYTF	TGTGCCAGTAGTATAGGATTGAGTATCTATGGCTACACCTTC
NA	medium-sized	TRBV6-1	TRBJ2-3	CASSEGPSGYTQYF	TGTGCCAGCAGTGAAGGGCCTAGTGGCTATACGCAGTATTTT
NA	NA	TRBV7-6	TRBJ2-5	CASSPVSAAGNQYF	TGTGCCAGCAGCCCCGTTAGCGCAGCAGGAAACCAGTACTTC
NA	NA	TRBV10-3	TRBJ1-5	CATAQSAFLQHF	TGTGCCACTGCACAATCCGCTTTTCTCCAGCATTTT
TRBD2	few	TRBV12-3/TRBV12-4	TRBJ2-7	CASSSGLAGYEQYF	TGTGCCAGCAGTTCAGGACTAGCGGGTTACGAGCAGTACTTC
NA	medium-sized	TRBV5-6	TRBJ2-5	CASSLAGRETQYF	TGTGCCAGCAGCTTGGCGGGAAGAGAGACCCAGTACTTC
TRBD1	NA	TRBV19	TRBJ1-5	CATKRRQGFQPQHF	TGTGCCACCAAAAGGCGACAGGGATTTCAGCCCCAGCATTTT
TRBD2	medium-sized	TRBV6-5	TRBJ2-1	CASRALGGAGGQFF	TGTGCCAGCAGAGCCCTCGGGGGGGCGGGAGGCCAGTTCTTC
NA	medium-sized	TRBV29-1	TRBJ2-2	CSVEGGLRTGELFF	TGCAGCGTGGAGGGGGGGCTCCGCACCGGGGAGCTGTTTTTT
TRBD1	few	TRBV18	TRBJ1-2	CASSLLGQSTYGYTF	TGTGCCAGCTCACTGCTGGGACAGTCGACTTATGGCTACACCTTC
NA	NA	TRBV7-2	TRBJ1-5	CASSLSGAGRGDNQPQHF	TGTGCCAGCAGCTTATCTGGGGCAGGGAGGGGAGACAATCAGCCCCAGCATTTT
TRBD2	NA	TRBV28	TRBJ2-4	CASSLRGGAVKNIQYF	TGTGCCAGCAGTTTACGGGGGGGCGCGGTCAAAAACATTCAGTACTTC
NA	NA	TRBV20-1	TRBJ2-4	CSASMQVGRGNIQYF	TGCAGTGCTAGTATGCAGGTCGGAAGAGGAAACATTCAGTACTTC
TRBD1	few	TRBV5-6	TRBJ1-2	CASSRTGEVDYGYTF	TGTGCCAGCAGCCGGACAGGGGAAGTGGACTATGGCTACACCTTC
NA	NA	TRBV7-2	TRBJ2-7	CASSLGATSNEQYF	TGTGCCAGCAGCTTAGGTGCGACAAGTAATGAGCAGTACTTC
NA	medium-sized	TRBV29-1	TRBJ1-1	CSIRNTEAFF	TGCAGCATTCGCAACACTGAAGCTTTCTTT
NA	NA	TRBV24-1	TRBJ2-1	CATSRDEDLIPLAEQFF	TGTGCCACCAGCCGGGACGAAGACCTTATTCCCCTAGCTGAGCAGTTCTTC
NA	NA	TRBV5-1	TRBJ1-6	CASSLEGSYNSPLHF	TGCGCCAGCAGCTTGGAGGGCTCCTATAATTCACCCCTCCACTTT
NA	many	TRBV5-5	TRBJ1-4	CASSLGEKLFF	TGTGCCAGCAGCTTGGGAGAAAAACTGTTTTTT
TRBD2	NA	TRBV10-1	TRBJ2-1	CASSLAGGYNEQFF	TGCGCCAGCAGTCTAGCGGGGGGCTACAATGAGCAGTTCTTC
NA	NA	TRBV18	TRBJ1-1	CASSPGGRLEAFF	TGTGCCAGCTCACCCGGTGGGAGGCTAGAAGCTTTCTTT
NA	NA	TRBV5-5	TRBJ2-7	CASSGTALVGKYF	TGTGCCAGCAGCGGGACGGCACTAGTCGGAAAGTACTTC
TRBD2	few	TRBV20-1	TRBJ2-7	CSARGGGATEEQYF	TGCAGTGCTAGGGGGGGAGGGGCTACAGAAGAGCAGTACTTC
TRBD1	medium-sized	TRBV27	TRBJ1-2	CASSPSRTGRNGYTF	TGTGCCAGCAGTCCCTCCCGGACAGGGAGGAATGGCTACACCTTC